This T cell receptor (beta chain) was found in a study of CD8+CD57+ T cells in acquired aplastic anemia. Concerning this clonotype itself: Its specificity is unknown.

Sequencing was done on patients that had shown CD8+CD57+ cell expansion by flow cytometry. Every patient was diagnosed with severe acquired aplastic anemia. Patients were treatment-naive when blood was sampled. Study-wide findings and caveats: No significant patient-versus-control difference appeared in CD8+ Simpson's diversity.

Using genomic DNA as the template, TCR beta VDJ and CDR3 profiling was carried out. TCRdb reprocessed the reads via MiXCR and lists one record per CDR3 protein. The repertoire holds hundreds of thousands of distinct CDR3 sequences, with approximately 32% as singletons. The receptor comes from a human donor with aplastic anemia. Sequenced sample: sorted CD4+, CD8+, or CD8+CD57+ T cells (not recorded which) from PBMCs.

The chain's CDR3 is CASSYSTPGTEAFF. CDR3 DNA: TGTGCCAGCAGTTACTCTACGCCAGGGACTGAAGCTTTCTTT. The chain is built from TRBV2 and TRBJ1-1, with D tentatively TRBD1 (5 bases). V was shortened by 5 bases and J by 5 bases, with 15 bases between the two germline ends. The CDR3 extends over 14 amino acids. Looked up from germline, CDR1 is SNHLY and CDR2 is FYNNEI.